This passage covers 24 T cell receptor beta chains from one sample sequenced in a study of STAT5B mutations in CD4+ large granular lymphocyte leukemia. Sequenced by immunoSEQ multiplex PCR; TCRdb stores in-frame clones only, minus some. The sample lists fewer than 30,000 clones; around 72% were seen once. Sequencing input: CD4+ T cells from blood buffy coats. Source of these receptors: a human donor in good health.

This chain uses TRBV27 with TRBJ2-7, with 10 bases aligning to TRBD1. The V segment lost 2 bases and the J segment 10 bases; nucleotides outside the gene matches: 8. Germline CDR1 MNHEY, CDR2 SMNVEV (reference sequence). This CDR3 comprises 14 residues. The CDR3 reads CASSLQGTGVSQYF. As DNA, the CDR3 is TGTGCCAGCAGTTTACAAGGGACAGGGGTTTCACAGTACTTC.

This clone was seen a handful of times. V is TRBV10-3 and J is TRBJ2-1; D is possibly TRBD1 (5 bases). Looked up from germline, CDR1 is ENHRY and CDR2 is SYGVKD. The CDR3 loop spans 13 amino acids. V dropped 0 bases and J dropped 13 bases, with 13 bases sitting between them. The CDR3 DNA is TGTGCCATCAGTGAGTCGGGGCGACCGCTACAGTTCTTC. Its protein is CAISESGRPLQFF.

This clone was seen only a few times. The chain carries TRBV28 and TRBJ2-2; a weak D match, TRBD1 (6 bases). From germline, CDR1 is MDHEN and CDR2 SYDVKM. This CDR3 has 12 residues. Deletions cut 5 bases from V and 9 bases from J, with 10 bases between. The CDR3 DNA reads TGTGCCAGCAGTACACAGGGTCGGGAGCTGTTTTTT. This gives the protein CASSTQGRELFF.

The chain carries TRBV28 and TRBJ1-2; D not certain. V lost 6 bases to trimming and J lost 1 base, with 9 bases between them. The CDR3 runs 13 residues. The V gene's germline CDR1 is MDHEN and CDR2 SYDVKM. CDR3 coding DNA: TGTGCCAGCAGCCGTAGCCTTAACTATGGCTACACCTTC. The encoded protein is CASSRSLNYGYTF.

This clone was observed a few times. J is TRBJ1-5 and V is TRBV28, with D possibly being TRBD1 (6 bases). Per the germline V gene, CDR1 is MDHEN and CDR2 is SYDVKM. The ends were cut back, 7 bases at V and 2 bases at J, with 18 bases in the middle. There are 16 residues in the CDR3. CDR3 loop: CASTDDGGAGNQPQHF. The CDR3 nucleotides are TGTGCCAGCACCGATGATGGGGGGGCGGGCAATCAGCCCCAGCATTTT.

J is TRBJ2-1 and V is TRBV7-2; 10 nucleotides match TRBD2. Germline assignment: CDR1 SGHTA and CDR2 FQGNSA. V lost 2 bases, J lost 12 bases, and 13 bases stayed unmatched. The CDR3 loop spans 16 amino acids. The CDR3 DNA follows: TGTGCCAGCAGCTTACGGAGGCTAGCGGGGGCCAGTGGGCAGTTCTTC. Amino acids: CASSLRRLAGASGQFF.

The chain joins TRBV6-5 to TRBJ1-2; D perhaps matches TRBD1 (6 bases). This CDR3 has 15 amino acids. V was clipped by 6 bases and J by 3 bases, with 17 bases between them. Per the germline V gene, CDR1 is MNHEY and CDR2 is SVGAGI. The CDR3, as DNA: TGTGCCAGCAGCCGCGGACAGTCCCTATACTATGGCTACACCTTC. Its translation is CASSRGQSLYYGYTF.

The chain carries TRBV29-1 and TRBJ2-7; 8 bases are a match to TRBD1. This CDR3 has 13 residues. Germline assignment: CDR1 SQVTM and CDR2 ANQGSEA. The junction had 6 bases not matched to a gene; V was cut back by 5 bases and J by 3 bases. DNA for the CDR3: TGCAGCGTTTGTACAGGGGGAAGCTACGAGCAGTACTTC. This gives the protein CSVCTGGSYEQYF.

The chain couples TRBV7-9 to TRBJ2-5; 9 bases align to TRBD2. Germline V CDR1 and CDR2: SEHNR, FQNEAQ (reference sequence). CDR3 length: 17 residues. Trimming took 5 bases from V and 1 from J; bases not matched to a gene: 11. This CDR3 reads CASSRELAGVTQETQYF. CDR3 nucleotides: TGTGCCAGCAGCCGAGAACTAGCGGGTGTTACCCAAGAGACCCAGTACTTC.

The J gene is TRBJ1-4, the V gene TRBV28; D gene unclear. Germline V gene lookup returns CDR1 MDHEN and CDR2 SYDVKM. CDR3 length: 16 residues. Trimming stripped 3 bases from V and 0 bases from J, with 11 bases between. The CDR3 sequence is CASSLKDGATNEKLFF. CDR3 sequence (DNA): TGTGCCAGCAGTTTGAAGGACGGGGCAACTAATGAAAAACTGTTTTTT.

The genes are TRBV10-3 and TRBJ1-6; no reliable D call. V was clipped by 11 bases and J by 7 bases, with 15 bases between them. CDR1 ENHRY and CDR2 SYGVKD come from the germline V gene. CDR3 length equals 13 residues. CDR3 sequence (DNA): TGTGCCTGTAGGGCCGGTCCCAATTCACCCCTCCACTTT. Translated, it gives CACRAGPNSPLHF.

The genes are TRBV28 and TRBJ1-1; D is unresolved. Between the trimmed V and J ends, which lost 2 bases and 5 bases, there was a span of 9 bases. This CDR3 spans 13 amino acids. Germline V gene data show CDR1 as MDHEN and CDR2 as SYDVKM. The CDR3 sequence is CASSLGLGTEAFF. CDR3 nucleotide sequence: TGTGCCAGCAGTTTAGGCCTGGGGACTGAAGCTTTCTTT.

As to this clone: This specimen includes other DNA sequences encoding the same CDR3. The V gene is TRBV6-5, the J gene TRBJ2-1; 7 bases fit TRBD1. The CDR3 is made up of 15 amino acids. The junction had 12 bases not matched to a gene; V was cut back by 6 bases and J by 7 bases. CDR1 and CDR2 (germline): MNHEY, SVGAGI. The CDR3 DNA reads as TGTGCCAGCAGCTTCGACAGGGCGAGAGGGAATGAGCAGTTCTTC. This translates into CASSFDRARGNEQFF.

The J gene is TRBJ2-1, the V gene TRBV19, with a weak D call TRBD1 (5 bases). The germline V and J ends were trimmed by 5 bases and 4 bases, with 21 bases remaining between them. The CDR3 length is 17 residues. CDR1 and CDR2 from the germline V gene are LNHDA and SQIVND (reference sequence). The CDR3 spells CASSPIQYRRQYNEQFF. In DNA form, the CDR3 reads TGTGCCAGTAGTCCGATACAATACCGCCGACAGTACAATGAGCAGTTCTTC.

The chain recombines TRBV28 with TRBJ2-5, with D unclear. The CDR3 extends over 11 amino acids. With 3 bases removed from V and 7 bases from J, the gap between germline ends came to 6 bases. The germline V gene encodes CDR1 MDHEN and CDR2 SYDVKM. In DNA form, the CDR3 reads TGTGCCAGCAGTTTTCATGGGACCCAGTACTTC. It codes for CASSFHGTQYF.

CDR3 coding DNA: TGTGCCATCAGTGATCGGGGAGGCTACACCTTC. Its protein is CAISDRGGYTF. The chain is built from TRBV10-3 and TRBJ1-2; D gene ambiguous. The germline V gene encodes CDR1 ENHRY and CDR2 SYGVKD. The CDR3 runs to 11 residues. Trimming removed 3 bases at V and 8 bases at J, with 7 bases between.

The CDR3 sequence is CASTLDRIECTF. The CDR3 DNA is TGTGCCAGCACCCTAGACAGGATTGAGTGCACCTTC. The rearrangement links TRBV7-9 to TRBJ1-2; D possibly corresponds to TRBD1 (6 bases). Looked up from germline, CDR1 is SEHNR and CDR2 is FQNEAQ (reference sequence). The CDR3 spans 12 residues. Trimming removed 7 bases from V and 13 bases from J, with 19 bases in between.

The genes are TRBV7-3 and TRBJ1-1; TRBD1 might be the D (5 bases). This CDR3 spans 16 amino acids. Trimming took off 5 bases at V and 1 base at J, with 17 bases between the two ends. The germline gives CDR1 SGHTA, CDR2 FQGTGA. As DNA, the CDR3 is TGTGCCAGCAGCCCCTCCTTCTGGGGCGGGAACACTGAAGCTTTCTTT. It specifies CASSPSFWGGNTEAFF.

The V and J genes are TRBV5-1 and TRBJ1-4, with 9 positions matching TRBD1. Per the germline V gene, CDR1 is SGHRS and CDR2 is YFSETQ. The CDR3 sequence is 14 residues long. Germline trimming cut 6 bases from V and 5 bases from J; bases unmatched to any gene: 5. CDR3 loop: CASTDGQGNEKLFF. CDR3 nucleotide sequence: TGCGCCAGCACCGACGGACAGGGGAATGAAAAACTGTTTTTT.

A few counts support this clone. The rearrangement uses TRBV4-1 and TRBJ2-1; TRBD1 aligns across 8 bases. CDR3 size: 16 residues. The V gene's germline CDR1 is MGHRA and CDR2 YSYEKL. The junction had 5 bases not matched to a gene; V was cut back by 1 base and J by 3 bases. The CDR3 DNA sequence: TGCGCCAGCAGCCAAGTTCAGGGGGCAGGCTACAATGAGCAGTTCTTC. As protein: CASSQVQGAGYNEQFF.

The V call is TRBV30, the J call TRBJ2-7, with D perhaps matching TRBD1 (6 bases). Germline assignment: CDR1 GTSNPN and CDR2 SVGIG (reference sequence). Trimming pared 2 bases from V and 0 bases from J, leaving 11 bases between. CDR3 length equals 14 residues. CDR3 in DNA: TGTGCCTGGAGTCCCGACAGGAACTCCTACGAGCAGTACTTC. Its protein product is CAWSPDRNSYEQYF.

With regard to this clone: The identical CDR3 is also encoded by other nucleotide sequences in the sample. V is TRBV2 and J is TRBJ2-3; no firm D call. V was shortened by 8 bases and J by 0 bases, with 9 bases between the two germline ends. The CDR3 extends over 13 amino acids. From germline, CDR1 is SNHLY and CDR2 FYNNEI. CDR3 amino acids: CASGALSTDTQYF. Written as DNA, the CDR3 is TGTGCCAGCGGAGCCTTAAGCACAGATACGCAGTATTTT.

The gene calls are TRBV1 and TRBJ1-2. TRBV1 represents a pseudogene. CDR3 size: 15 residues. The CDR3 region is CTSSQDSGNHYGYTF. The CDR3 DNA is TGCACCAGCAGCCAAGATTCCGGCAACCACTATGGCTACACCTTC.

The chain employs TRBV7-9 and TRBJ1-2; D ambiguous. Germline V CDR1 and CDR2: SEHNR, FQNEAQ (reference sequence). The CDR3 is 15 residues long. V was pared by 6 bases and J by 1 base, with 15 bases between. The CDR3 DNA sequence: TGTGCCAGCAGTCCCGGCCCTATTAATAACTATGGCTACACCTTC. Translated: CASSPGPINNYGYTF.